The clone carrying this T cell receptor (beta chain) was recorded a few times. Germline V CDR1 and CDR2: DFQATT, SNEGSKA (reference sequence). The CDR3 covers 12 residues. V dropped 5 bases and J dropped 5 bases, with 13 bases sitting between them. Each CDR3 protein gets one entry after TCRdb re-called the RT-PCR reads with MiXCR. The data contain about 680,000 distinct CDR3 sequences, more than 13% of them singletons. The rearrangement joins TRBV20-1 to TRBJ2-7; TRBD1 might be the D (6 bases). This clonotype was obtained from a female donor in good health, serving as a healthy control. Sequencing was performed on memory CD4+ T cells from blood. CDR3 in DNA: TGCAGTGCTTGGGGGCAGGGGAACGAGCAGTACTTC. The encoded protein is CSAWGQGNEQYF.